The present T cell receptor beta chain was sequenced within a study of T cells in Graves' hyperthyroidism and ophthalmopathy. Findings and limits, study-wide: Blood samples included most of the expanded thyroid clonotypes exceeding 0.001.

Graves' hyperthyroidism without ophthalmopathy progression within 18 months was termed stable. Patients were excluded because of uncontrolled infection, other autoimmune disease, pregnancy or lactation. Each diagnosis was grounded in clinical symptoms, serum thyroxine and TRAb, thyroid ultrasound, and orbital computed tomography. Amplification targeted TCR beta CDR3 regions from RNA transcripts. A set of HTBI primers served as the primers for a first-round RT-PCR of the TCR CDR3. TCRdb reprocessed the multiplex PCR reads via MiXCR and lists one record per CDR3 protein. The table includes over 500,000 distinct CDR3 sequences, 14% detected once. This clonotype showed up just a few times. Its specificity is not known. The TCR was taken from a middle-aged woman with Graves' hyperthyroidism. The sample comprised blood.

The CDR3 nucleotides are TGTGCCAGCAGTTATGGTAGGGCAGGGGGCCGCCAAGAGACCCAGTACTTC. Encoded protein: CASSYGRAGGRQETQYF. The gene calls are TRBV6-9 and TRBJ2-5, with 8 bases matching TRBD1. Germline V CDR1 and CDR2: MNHGY, SVAAGI. The CDR3 totals 17 residues. V lost 2 bases, J lost 1 base, and 9 bases stayed unmatched.